The T cell receptor (beta chain) under discussion was sequenced for a study of shared clonotypes between healthy human individuals (dated by TCRdb to 2020 to 2021). General notes on the study: A couple of women and a few men aged 18 to 49 years were included in the cohort. For each donor, CD4 naive and CD4 memory were each given three plates, CD8 naive was given two plates, and CD8 memory was given one plate. Libraries were prepared and TCR repertoires were sequenced by different laboratories using diverse techniques, in order to increase sequencing depth and limit assay-specific biases. The study deeply sequenced blood TCR repertoires of five healthy adults to estimate repertoire size and the extent of clonotype sharing between individuals. Each donor's leukapheresis produced roughly between about 0.9 and 9.5 billion PBMCs.

General study outcomes and caveats: Sampling was limited to blood, and TCR repertoires in tissue likely differ from TCR repertoires in blood. Pairwise subsampling led to the expectation that sequencing depth would affect the degree of clonotype sharing among donors. Because the study included only a small number of donors, the genetic and exposure-history diversity represented was limited. Naive subsets generally had larger estimated clonotype richness than memory subsets. Across a handful of donors, roughly 5.4% of naive CD4, around 3.3% of naive CD8, about 2.3% of memory CD4, and approximately 0.4% of memory CD8 clonotypes were shared. Higher generation probabilities were observed for clonotypes shared by all four sorted-subset donors than for non-shared clonotypes. Rarefaction of sorted-subset datasets indicated incomplete sequencing despite the large sequencing depth.

Using the deep immunoSEQ assay, multiplex PCR amplified TCR CDR3 regions from genomic DNA. Extracted genomic DNA from each cell subset was spread evenly across all wells of several immunoSEQ 96-well plates, with each plate serving as a replicate. Each replicate PCR for sorted subsets received roughly 0.2 ug genomic DNA, equal to some 32,000 T cell genomes. Purified libraries were quantified with a Qubit 3.0 fluorometer, sized on a Bioanalyzer 2100, and re-quantified with the KAPA Library Quantification kit. Every immunoSEQ 96-well plate was sequenced on a separate single-read 150-cycle Illumina NextSeq 550 flow cell. Per the source publication's procedure: Because the immunoSEQ output included only junctional sequences and no quality scores, the filtering could not be the same as the filtering used for full-length reads. To assign V/J genes and CDR3, sequences were annotated against IMGT germline references using PyIR, a Python wrapper for IgBLAST v1.9. Reads with weak V/J assignments (E-value above 1e-6), missing CDR3, stop codons, out-of-frame junctions, or ambiguous translated residues were removed. V3J clonotypes were defined as sequences sharing an identical inferred V gene, J gene, and CDR3 amino acid sequence. Percentage overlap between repertoires was calculated by dividing the number of shared unique clonotypes by the size of the smaller repertoire. Repertoire richness was assessed with RTK rarefaction, the Chao1 estimator, and Recon v2.1 estimates of unobserved clonotypes. For all TCRbeta clonotypes obtained by the gDNA method from four donors, generation probabilities were computed with OLGA. TCRdb retrieved this table from immuneACCESS and kept in-frame rearrangements only. Not all clones are present; in checked studies, unresolved V genes account for under half, and no reason is known for the remainder. V and J calls plus clone size are reproduced from that table; the DNA served to infer D and trimming. The sample table shows roughly 640,000 clones, and almost 97% are seen once. The ten most abundant clones make up around 0.06% of the sample.

On this clone: Its antigen has not been determined. Base qualities are not at hand, and no much larger clone is one base apart.

Donors were healthy HIV-negative adults with no recently reported acute infections or vaccinations. Every donor was a Caucasian adult residing in Nashville, Tennessee, USA. CD4+ T cells were enriched by magnetic negative selection, after which naive cells were positively selected on CD45RA and the negative fraction was taken as the memory subset. After blood collection by leukapheresis, PBMCs were isolated using Ficoll-Histopaque density gradient centrifugation and then cryopreserved in the vapor phase of liquid nitrogen. Analytical flow cytometry was used to check the purity and quantity of every magnetically sorted T cell population. Genomic DNA was isolated from each sorted fraction and quantified by UV absorbance on a Nanodrop 2000c. Reading from cysteine to phenylalanine, the CDR3 counts 15 amino acids. The DNA shown is the 45-base CDR3, in frame from base 1. Deletion took 8 bases off V and 0 bases off J, with a span of 16 bases between the germline ends. Based on the germline V gene, the CDR1 and CDR2 sequences are SNHLY and FYNNEI.

The TCR comes from a woman in her 30s in good health. Sequencing was done on a sample of naive CD4+ T cells sorted from blood. The sample's cell subset or site label, in plain terms: CD45RA+ positively selected. In this chain, TRBV2 is recombined with TRBJ1-1, with a tentative D gene TRBD1 over 6 matching bases. The sequence in DNA is TGTGCCAGCCGAGGAACAGGGTACATGAACACTGAAGCTTTCTTT. Its protein reads: CASRGTGYMNTEAFF.